This TCR beta chain was profiled in a study of beta chain features in type 1 diabetes. Findings and caveats of the study: Cells that show high TCR expression could be over-represented by cDNA sequencing. The study found moderately but significantly shorter TCRB CDR3s in all four CD4+ subsets of Type 1 diabetes patients.

This clone was seen a handful of times. The target antigen is unknown. Sequenced material consisted of expressed TCRB transcripts (all of the isolated RNA was reverse transcribed). The method was immunoSEQ multiplex PCR; TCRdb's version includes in-frame clones alone and lacks a portion of them. The data hold under 150,000 clones, with less than 9% observed a single time. CD4+ naive, central memory, regulatory and stem cell-like memory cells were sorted via CD45RO/CCR7/CD25/CD127/CD95/CD27. Trimming removed 1 base from V and 5 bases from J, with 8 bases in between. This CDR3 region has 13 residues. The germline V gene has CDR1 SGHAT and CDR2 FQNNGV.

Sequencing was performed on central memory CD4+ T cells from blood. The origin of this receptor is a woman aged 30 to 39 in good health. The chain is built from TRBV11-2 and TRBJ2-5; no clear D gene. The CDR3 protein is CASSLGHEETQYF. The CDR3 DNA sequence: TGTGCCAGCAGCTTAGGACACGAGGAGACCCAGTACTTC. Full variable domain (rest looked up from reference TRBV11-2 and TRBJ2-5): EAGVAQSPRYKIIEKRQSVAFWCNPISGHATLYWYQQILGQGPKLLIQFQNNGVVDDSQLPKDRFSAERLKGVDSTLKIQPAKLEDSAVYLCASSLGHEETQYFGPGTRLLVL.